Below, 22 T cell receptor beta chains from the same sample are listed, as sequenced in a study of T cell responses to AZD1222 COVID-19 vaccine. The repertoire was sequenced with immunoSEQ multiplex PCR; TCRdb's copy has only in-frame clones and lacks some. The sample shows 120,000 to 150,000 clones, around 90% of them seen only once. The starting material was peripheral blood, obtained 28 days after the second dose of the MenACWY control vaccine. These receptors originate from an adult who received the MenACWY meningococcal vaccine as a control.

The genes are TRBV7-2 and TRBJ2-1; 10 nucleotides agree with TRBD2. Germline trimming cut 3 bases from V and 2 bases from J; bases unmatched to any gene: 1. CDR1 and CDR2 from the germline V gene are SGHTA and FQGNSA. The length of the CDR3 is 15 residues. This CDR3 reads CASSFSGGTYNEQFF. CDR3 DNA: TGTGCCAGCAGCTTTAGCGGGGGGACCTACAATGAGCAGTTCTTC.

This chain uses TRBV6-2 or TRBV6-3 with TRBJ1-2; the D is unclear. V was trimmed by 6 bases and J by 7 bases, leaving 15 bases between them. The CDR3 totals 13 residues. The germline gives CDR1 MNHEY, CDR2 SVGEGT. The CDR3 region is CASSFGIFSGYTF. In DNA, the CDR3 is TGTGCCAGCAGCTTTGGAATATTCTCTGGCTACACCTTC.

CDR3 nucleotides: TGTGCCAGCAGTTTCGGACACGATCAGCCCCAGCATTTT. This gives the protein CASSFGHDQPQHF. The genes are TRBV12-3 or TRBV12-4 and TRBJ1-5; perhaps TRBD1 as D (5 bases). The V and J ends lost 3 bases and 5 bases respectively, with 8 bases between them. This CDR3 is 13 amino acids long.

The CDR3 nucleotides are TGTGCCACCAGCAGAGAGACCGGTCAGCCCCAGCATTTT. This codes for CATSRETGQPQHF. V and J are TRBV15 and TRBJ1-5; unclear D gene. CDR3 length: 13 amino acids. The V end was cut by 0 bases, the J end by 6 bases, with 6 bases between. The germline V gene has CDR1 LNHNV and CDR2 YYDKDF (reference sequence).

The rearrangement joins TRBV5-4 to TRBJ2-3, with 8 bases fitting TRBD2. Germline CDR1 SGHNT, CDR2 YYREEE (reference sequence). After removal of 1 base from V and 5 bases from J, the junction contained 12 bases not matched to a gene. This CDR3 region has 17 residues. This CDR3 is CASSLLGGGSGKDTQYF. In nucleotides, the CDR3 is TGTGCCAGCAGCTTGTTGGGCGGGGGGAGTGGGAAAGATACGCAGTATTTT.

This clone was counted a few times. The J gene is TRBJ2-1, the V gene TRBV11-3, with TRBD2 as a possible D gene (6 bases). V was pared by 3 bases and J by 4 bases, with 7 bases between. Germline CDR1 and CDR2: SGHNT and YENEEA. The CDR3 is 13 residues long. Written as DNA, the CDR3 is TGTGCCAGCAGCTTTGGGGGGTACAATGAGCAGTTCTTC. Translating gives CASSFGGYNEQFF. Full variable domain (rest looked up from reference TRBV11-3 and TRBJ2-1): EAGVVQSPRYKIIEKKQPVAFWCNPISGHNTLYWYLQNLGQGPELLIRYENEEAVDDSQLPKDRFSAERLKGVDSTLKIQPAELGDSAVYLCASSFGGYNEQFFGPGTRLTVL.

The J gene is TRBJ2-5, the V gene TRBV15, with D possibly being TRBD1 (6 bases). CDR1 is LNHNV, CDR2 YYDKDF, per germline (reference sequence). V lost 5 bases and J lost 4, with 11 bases in between. The CDR3 loop spans 13 amino acids. This chain's CDR3 is CATSLARGETQYF. CDR3 in DNA: TGTGCCACCAGCCTCGCCAGGGGAGAGACCCAGTACTTC.

The chain combines TRBV2 with TRBJ1-2; D is perhaps TRBD1 (5 bases). CDR1 is SNHLY, CDR2 FYNNEI, per germline. Trimming cost V 5 bases and J 8 bases, with 15 bases left between them. The CDR3 length is 13 residues. The CDR3 loop reads CASSQQGMEGYTF. In DNA form, the CDR3 reads TGTGCCAGCAGTCAGCAGGGAATGGAGGGCTACACCTTC.

The chain uses TRBV5-1 and TRBJ2-7; D is tentatively TRBD1 or TRBD2 (5 bases each). The end of the DNA is better explained by TRBJ2-5, so the J call may be wrong. This CDR3 region has 13 residues. Germline lookup yields CDR1 SGHRS and CDR2 YFSETQ. The CDR3 DNA sequence: TGCGCCAGCAGTGCAGGGACCCAAGAGACCCAGTACTTC. Translating it yields CASSAGTQETQYF.

V gene TRBV2 combines with J gene TRBJ2-1; tentatively, D is TRBD2 (6 bases). V was trimmed by 8 bases and J by 5 bases, leaving 13 bases between them. This CDR3 spans 13 amino acids. CDR1 and CDR2 from the germline V gene are SNHLY and FYNNEI. CDR3 in DNA: TGTGCCAGCTCCGGGGTAGCGGACAATGAGCAGTTCTTC. This encodes CASSGVADNEQFF.

This clone occurred once. The V and J genes are TRBV19 and TRBJ1-1, with TRBD1 as a possible D gene (5 bases). The CDR3 is made up of 13 amino acids. V shed 8 bases and J shed 5 bases, with 15 bases lying between them. Germline V lookup: CDR1 LNHDA, CDR2 SQIVND (reference sequence). The CDR3 DNA reads as TGTGCCAGTGCCTCGGACGGGGGAACTGAAGCTTTCTTT. This translates into CASASDGGTEAFF.

The chain employs TRBV7-9 and TRBJ1-1, with a tentative D call TRBD1 (5 bases). This CDR3 comprises 16 residues. V was clipped by 2 bases and J by 1 base, with 14 bases between them. The germline V gene encodes CDR1 SEHNR and CDR2 FQNEAQ (reference sequence). This CDR3 is CASSLWGAGKNTEAFF. The CDR3 DNA sequence: TGTGCCAGCAGCTTATGGGGCGCAGGGAAGAACACTGAAGCTTTCTTT.

The V and J genes are TRBV27 and TRBJ1-2; 7 bases fit TRBD1. CDR1 and CDR2 from the germline V gene are MNHEY and SMNVEV (reference sequence). V gave up 4 bases and J gave up 7 bases; unmatched junction bases: 9. This CDR3 region has 14 residues. CDR3 sequence (DNA): TGTGCCAGCAGTTCCGGACAGGAGCGTGCTGGCTACACCTTC. This encodes CASSSGQERAGYTF.

Worth noting for this clone: A much bigger clone sits one base away, suggesting this may be a read error. The chain uses TRBV11-2 and TRBJ1-2; unclear D gene. The CDR3 sequence is 13 residues long. Germline V gives CDR1 SGHAT, CDR2 FQNNGV. Trimming removed 6 bases from V and 1 base from J, with 9 bases in between. The CDR3 DNA reads TGTGCCAGCAGTCCCGACCGTAACTATGGCTACACCTTC. Amino acids: CASSPDRNYGYTF.

V usage is TRBV6-2 or TRBV6-3 and J usage is TRBJ1-2; D is perhaps TRBD1 (6 bases). Germline loops: CDR1 MNHEY, CDR2 SVGEGT. Trimming pared 0 bases from V and 4 bases from J, leaving 9 bases between. The CDR3 runs to 14 residues. This CDR3 is CASSYSETGYGYTF. CDR3 bases: TGTGCCAGCAGTTACTCGGAGACAGGCTATGGCTACACCTTC.

The chain employs TRBV30 and TRBJ2-1; 7 nucleotides align to TRBD2. The germline CDR1 and CDR2 sequences are GTSNPN and SVGIG (reference sequence). V lost 0 bases and J lost 8; bases outside the gene matches: 13. The CDR3 runs 16 residues. CDR3 sequence (DNA): TGTGCCTGGAGTGTAAAGCGGGGAGCCCTTTTAGATGAGCAGTTCTTC. It codes for CAWSVKRGALLDEQFF.

V is TRBV5-1 and J is TRBJ2-2; 8 bases match TRBD1. With 5 bases clipped from V and 5 bases from J, the junction kept 8 bases outside the gene matches. This CDR3 has 15 amino acids. The germline V gene encodes CDR1 SGHRS and CDR2 YFSETQ. CDR3 in DNA: TGCGCCAGCAGAGCTGACAGGGGAAGAACCGGGGAGCTGTTTTTT. As protein: CASRADRGRTGELFF.

V is TRBV11-3 and J is TRBJ1-3, with D unclear. Germline CDR1 SGHNT, CDR2 YENEEA. The CDR3 totals 14 residues. V was shortened by 6 bases and J by 4 bases, with 13 bases between the two germline ends. The CDR3 coding sequence is TGTGCCAGCAGTTGGACCTCACGGGGAAACACCATATATTTT. Amino acids: CASSWTSRGNTIYF.

This chain joins TRBV6-6 and TRBJ1-1, with 7 bases that match TRBD1. The CDR3 extends over 16 amino acids. Germline V lookup: CDR1 MNHNY, CDR2 SVGAGI (reference sequence). V shed 6 bases, J shed 1 base, and the junction held 11 bases outside the gene matches. CDR3 amino acids: CASSLRQGRGNTEAFF. The DNA of the CDR3 is TGTGCCAGCAGCCTTCGACAGGGAAGGGGGAACACTGAAGCTTTCTTT.

This clone showed up just once. The genes are TRBV2 and TRBJ2-2, with unresolved D. The V end lost 7 bases, the J end lost 0 bases, and 9 bases lay between the germline ends. The CDR3 consists of 14 residues. Germline lookup yields CDR1 SNHLY and CDR2 FYNNEI. CDR3 coding DNA: TGTGCCAGCAAGGCGCGGTCGAACACCGGGGAGCTGTTTTTT. This gives the protein CASKARSNTGELFF.

J is TRBJ1-1 and V is TRBV6-2 or TRBV6-3, with D unclear. From germline, CDR1 is MNHEY and CDR2 SVGEGT. Trimming cost V 2 bases and J 6 bases, with 16 bases left between them. This CDR3 spans 15 amino acids. CDR3 sequence (DNA): TGTGCCAGCAGTTACCCCCAGACCCGAGGGTCTGAAGCTTTCTTT. Protein product: CASSYPQTRGSEAFF.

This clone was seen a single time. The V gene is TRBV7-9, the J gene TRBJ1-1; D is undetermined. V was shortened by 1 base and J by 8 bases, with 5 bases between the two germline ends. The V gene's germline CDR1 is SEHNR and CDR2 FQNEAQ (reference sequence). This CDR3 region has 11 residues. The CDR3 DNA reads as TGTGCCAGCAGCTTAGTGGGAGAAGCTTTCTTT. Its translation: CASSLVGEAFF.